The clone carrying this T cell receptor beta chain was seen a few times. Germline V lookup: CDR1 SGHTA, CDR2 FQGNSA. V shed 5 bases, J shed 3 bases, and the junction held 8 bases outside the gene matches. The CDR3 runs 16 residues. This PCR relied on a set of 60 Vbeta primers and 13 Jbeta primers. Data came from immunoSEQ multiplex PCR; TCRdb stores just in-frame clones and leaves some out. The data contain about 120,000 clones, 70% to 85% of them singletons. This record belongs to a study of cytomegalovirus exposure and HLA in healthy donors. This TCR was recovered from a man younger than 30 in good health and CMV-seropositive. This chain joins TRBV7-2 and TRBJ2-3, with TRBD1 identical over 10 bases. The source material was PBMCs. CDR3 residues: CASSKLPGQGTDTQYF. CDR3 bases: TGTGCCAGCAGCAAACTACCGGGACAGGGGACAGATACGCAGTATTTT.